This T cell receptor (beta chain) was identified in a study of blood T cell repertoires in COVID-19 (dated by TCRdb to 2018 to 2020). A note on the overall study: Collaborator samples came from the United States, Italy and Spain and covered acute and convalescent phases of COVID-19. The samples were drawn from two sources: the first 160 participants of the ongoing ImmuneRACE study, and over 1,000 subjects contributed by 6 global collaborators. Where available, HLA class I and class II types were taken from metadata supplied by the sample provider and were not determined by assay-based typing. The sample metadata nearly always contained a de-identified subject ID, COVID-19 status, age in years and sex. The repertoires were made available in a free public database intended to serve as a resource for research on the immune response to SARS-CoV-2. The prospective study material was composed of cDNA or gDNA derived from T cells, B-cell-depleted T cells, or PBMCs. Deeply sampled blood TCRbeta repertoires from subjects exposed to, actively infected with, or recovered from COVID-19 were included in the dataset.

Results the study describes overall, beyond this receptor: The amount of clinical and demographic metadata varied by source and participant and was provided uncurated.

To note about this clone: Its antigen is still unknown. Per-base quality was not reported, and no clone a single base away is much larger than it.

The immunoSEQ Assay, a bias-controlled multiplex PCR, was used to amplify TCRbeta CDR3 regions from genomic DNA. From the authors' description of their analysis: Nucleated cell counts per sample were estimated from amplification of reference gene primers within the assay. To quantify the absolute abundance of each unique TCRbeta CDR3 rearrangement, sequence reads were collapsed and filtered. For each sample, productive Simpson clonality was calculated by taking the square root of Simpson's diversity index across productive rearrangements. TCRdb retrieved this table from immuneACCESS and kept in-frame rearrangements only. Not all clones are present; in checked studies, unresolved V genes account for under half, and no reason is known for the remainder. The V and J calls and clone size are taken from that table; D and trimming were inferred from the DNA. The sample table holds about 160,000 clones, of which 75% to 90% were seen once. The ten largest clones represent about 4% of the sample.

Whole blood was collected in K2EDTA tubes by collaborating institutions according to the institutions' own protocols. Collaborator samples were shipped for TCRbeta analysis as frozen whole blood, isolated PBMCs, or DNA extracted from either sample type. Sequencing used peripheral blood. This clonotype originated in a woman aged 60-70 years with active or convalescent COVID-19.

The CDR3 protein: CASSQTSSGANVLTF. At the DNA level, the sequence is TGTGCCAGCAGCCAAACGAGCTCTGGGGCCAACGTCCTGACTTTC. The chain is assembled from TRBV3-1 (or the pseudogene TRBV3-2) and TRBJ2-6; too little of a D gene remains to name it. The CDR3 has 15 amino acids, counting the end cysteine and phenylalanine. The read is trimmed to its CDR3 DNA, 45 bases read in frame from base 1. Per the germline V gene (reference sequence), LGHDT is the CDR1 and YNNKEL is the CDR2. Cut back by 2 bases and 0 bases, the V and J ends lie 5 bases apart.